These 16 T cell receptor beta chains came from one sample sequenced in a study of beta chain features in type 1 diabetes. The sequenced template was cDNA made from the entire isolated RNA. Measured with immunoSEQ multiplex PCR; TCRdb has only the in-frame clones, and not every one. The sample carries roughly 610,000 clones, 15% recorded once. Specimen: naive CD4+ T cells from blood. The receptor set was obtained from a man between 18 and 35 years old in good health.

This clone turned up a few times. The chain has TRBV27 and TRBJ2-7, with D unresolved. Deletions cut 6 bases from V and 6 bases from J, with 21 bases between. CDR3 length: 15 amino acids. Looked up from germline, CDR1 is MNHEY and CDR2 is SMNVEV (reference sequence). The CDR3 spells CASSRQYGQAAEQYF. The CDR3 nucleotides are TGTGCCAGCAGCCGTCAGTACGGGCAGGCGGCCGAGCAGTACTTC.

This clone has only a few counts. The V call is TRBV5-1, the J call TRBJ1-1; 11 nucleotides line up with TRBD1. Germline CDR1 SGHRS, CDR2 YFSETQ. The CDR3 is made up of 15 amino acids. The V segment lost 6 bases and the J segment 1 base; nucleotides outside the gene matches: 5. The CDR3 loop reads CASTPGTGGNTEAFF. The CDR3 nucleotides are TGCGCCAGCACTCCCGGGACAGGGGGGAACACTGAAGCTTTCTTT. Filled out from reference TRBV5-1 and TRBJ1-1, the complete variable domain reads KAGVTQTPRYLIKTRGQQVTLSCSPISGHRSVSWYQQTPGQGLQFLFEYFSETQRNKGNFPGRFSGRQFSNSRSEMNVSTLELGDSALYLCASTPGTGGNTEAFFGQGTRLTVV.

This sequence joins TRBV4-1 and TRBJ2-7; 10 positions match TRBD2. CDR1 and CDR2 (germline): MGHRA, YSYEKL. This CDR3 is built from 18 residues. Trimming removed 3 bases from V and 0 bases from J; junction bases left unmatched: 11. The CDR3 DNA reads TGCGCCAGCAGCCAGGTGATGCTAGCGGGAGAGAGCTCCTACGAGCAGTACTTC. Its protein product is CASSQVMLAGESSYEQYF.

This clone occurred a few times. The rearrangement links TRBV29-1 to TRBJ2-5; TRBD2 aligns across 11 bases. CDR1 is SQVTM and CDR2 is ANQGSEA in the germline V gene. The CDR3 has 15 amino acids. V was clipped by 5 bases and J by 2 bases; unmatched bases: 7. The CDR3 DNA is TGCAGCGTTAGAAATAGCGGGAGGGCACAAGAGACCCAGTACTTC. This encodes CSVRNSGRAQETQYF.

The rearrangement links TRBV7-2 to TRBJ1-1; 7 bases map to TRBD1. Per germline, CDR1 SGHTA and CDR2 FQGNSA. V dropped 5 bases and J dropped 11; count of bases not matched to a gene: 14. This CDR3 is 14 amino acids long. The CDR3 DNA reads TGTGCCAGCAGCAACTCCGGGACAGCCGTGGTGGCTTTCTTT. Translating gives CASSNSGTAVVAFF.

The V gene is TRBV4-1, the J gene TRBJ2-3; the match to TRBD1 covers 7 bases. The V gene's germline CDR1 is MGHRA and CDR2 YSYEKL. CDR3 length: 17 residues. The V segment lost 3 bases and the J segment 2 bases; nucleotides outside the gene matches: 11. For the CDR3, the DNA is TGCGCCAGCAGCCACACCTCCGGGACAGTAGTCACAGATACGCAGTATTTT. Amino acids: CASSHTSGTVVTDTQYF.

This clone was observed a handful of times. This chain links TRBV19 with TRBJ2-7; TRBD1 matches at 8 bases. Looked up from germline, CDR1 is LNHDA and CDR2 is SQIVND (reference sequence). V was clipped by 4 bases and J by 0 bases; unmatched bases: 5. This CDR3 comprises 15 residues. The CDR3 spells CASSTRQGFSYEQYF. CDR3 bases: TGTGCCAGTAGTACGAGACAGGGGTTCTCCTACGAGCAGTACTTC.

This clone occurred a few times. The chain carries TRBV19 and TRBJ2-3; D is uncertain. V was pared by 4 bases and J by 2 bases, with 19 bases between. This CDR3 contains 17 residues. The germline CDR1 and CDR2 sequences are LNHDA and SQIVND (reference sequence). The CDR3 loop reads CASSKVGRSSYTDTQYF. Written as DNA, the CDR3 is TGTGCCAGTAGTAAGGTGGGCAGATCCTCATACACAGATACGCAGTATTTT.

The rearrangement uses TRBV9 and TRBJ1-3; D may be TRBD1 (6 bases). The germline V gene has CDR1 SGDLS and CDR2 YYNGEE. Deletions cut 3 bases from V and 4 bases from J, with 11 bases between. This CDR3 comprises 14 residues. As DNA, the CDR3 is TGTGCCAGCAGCGGGAACAGGGCCGGAAACACCATATATTTT. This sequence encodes CASSGNRAGNTIYF.

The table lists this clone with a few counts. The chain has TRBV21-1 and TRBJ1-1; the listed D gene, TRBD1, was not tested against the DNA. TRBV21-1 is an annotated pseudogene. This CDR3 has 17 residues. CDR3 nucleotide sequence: TGTGCCAGCAGCGAAAATCCCCTCTTGGCAGATAAAGCTGAAGCTTTCTTT. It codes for CASSENPLLADKAEAFF.

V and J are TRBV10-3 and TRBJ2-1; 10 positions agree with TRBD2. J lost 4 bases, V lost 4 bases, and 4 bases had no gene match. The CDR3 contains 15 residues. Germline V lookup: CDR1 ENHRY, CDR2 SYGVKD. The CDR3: CAISGTSGLYNEQFF. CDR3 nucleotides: TGTGCCATCAGTGGGACTAGCGGACTATACAATGAGCAGTTCTTC.

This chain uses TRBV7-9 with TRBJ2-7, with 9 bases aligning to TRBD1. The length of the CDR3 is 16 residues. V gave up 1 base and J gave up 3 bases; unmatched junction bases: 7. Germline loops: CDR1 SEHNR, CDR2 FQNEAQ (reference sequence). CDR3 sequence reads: CASSLGPGQGIYEQYF. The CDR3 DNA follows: TGTGCCAGCAGCTTAGGCCCCGGACAGGGGATCTACGAGCAGTACTTC.

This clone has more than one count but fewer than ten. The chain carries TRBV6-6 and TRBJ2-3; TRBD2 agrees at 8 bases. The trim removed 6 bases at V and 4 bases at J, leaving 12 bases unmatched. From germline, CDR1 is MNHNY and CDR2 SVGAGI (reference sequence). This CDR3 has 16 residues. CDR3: CASSDSWGRGADTQYF. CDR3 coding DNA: TGTGCCAGCAGCGACTCGTGGGGGCGGGGGGCAGATACGCAGTATTTT.

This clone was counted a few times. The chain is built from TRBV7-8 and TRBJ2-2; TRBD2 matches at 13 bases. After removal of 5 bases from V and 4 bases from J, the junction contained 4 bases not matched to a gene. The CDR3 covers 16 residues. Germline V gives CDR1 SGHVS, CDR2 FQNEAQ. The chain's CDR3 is CASSPGTSGTTGELFF. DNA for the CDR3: TGTGCCAGCAGCCCCGGGACTAGCGGGACCACCGGGGAGCTGTTTTTT.

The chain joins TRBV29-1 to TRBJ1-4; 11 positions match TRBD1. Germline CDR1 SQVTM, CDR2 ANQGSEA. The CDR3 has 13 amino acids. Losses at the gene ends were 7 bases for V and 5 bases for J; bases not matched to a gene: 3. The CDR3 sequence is CSGGQGANEKLFF. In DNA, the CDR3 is TGCAGCGGAGGACAGGGGGCGAATGAAAAACTGTTTTTT.

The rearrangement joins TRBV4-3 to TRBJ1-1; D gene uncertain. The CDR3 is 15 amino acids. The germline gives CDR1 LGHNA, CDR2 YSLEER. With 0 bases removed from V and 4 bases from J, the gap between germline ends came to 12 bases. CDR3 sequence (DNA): TGCGCCAGCAGCCAAGATCAGGTAGCGGGCACTGAAGCTTTCTTT. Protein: CASSQDQVAGTEAFF.